A single sample is the source of the 14 T cell receptor beta chains below, sequenced in a study of control samples from healthy donors and cancer patients. Profiled with immunoSEQ multiplex PCR; TCRdb holds only in-frame clones, not every one. Of about 130,000 clones detected, 85% to 95% appear once; the ten largest clones hold less than 0.65%. The material sequenced was PBMCs. Receptor source: a man aged 80 or over with head and neck cancer.

V and J are TRBV18 and TRBJ1-2; weak D call: TRBD1 (5 bases). Germline CDR1 is KGHSH and CDR2 is LQKENI. This CDR3 has 14 amino acids. V lost 2 bases and J lost 4, with 11 bases in between. CDR3 DNA sequence: TGTGCCAGCTCACCATCCGGGACCTTCTATGGCTACACCTTC. Translation: CASSPSGTFYGYTF.

The CDR3 sequence is CASSPRVPTNEKLFF. CDR3 sequence (DNA): TGCGCCAGCAGCCCCAGGGTTCCAACTAATGAAAAACTGTTTTTT. The chain couples TRBV5-1 to TRBJ1-4; TRBD1 is a possible D gene (5 bases). Germline CDR1 SGHRS, CDR2 YFSETQ. Trimming stripped 4 bases from V and 0 bases from J, with 10 bases between. This CDR3 has 15 residues.

The chain is built from TRBV5-1 and TRBJ2-5, with a weak D call TRBD2 (6 bases). CDR1 and CDR2 (germline): SGHRS, YFSETQ. This CDR3 is 15 amino acids long. V lost 4 bases, J lost 3 bases, and 16 bases lay in between. CDR3 DNA sequence: TGCGCCAGCAGCACTATCCCGCGGGGCGAAGAGACCCAGTACTTC. This gives the protein CASSTIPRGEETQYF. The entire variable domain, with the rest obtained from reference TRBV5-1 and TRBJ2-5, is as follows: KAGVTQTPRYLIKTRGQQVTLSCSPISGHRSVSWYQQTPGQGLQFLFEYFSETQRNKGNFPGRFSGRQFSNSRSEMNVSTLELGDSALYLCASSTIPRGEETQYFGPGTRLLVL.

This chain connects TRBV2 to TRBJ2-3, with D uncertain. V lost 8 bases and J 0 bases, leaving 12 bases between the germline ends. CDR1 SNHLY and CDR2 FYNNEI come from the germline V gene. CDR3 length equals 14 residues. The CDR3 nucleotides are TGTGCCAGCGGAGACCCAGACAGCACAGATACGCAGTATTTT. Residues: CASGDPDSTDTQYF.

This chain links TRBV7-2 with TRBJ2-3; D possibly matches TRBD1 or TRBD2 (5 bases each). V lost 5 bases and J 0 bases, leaving 12 bases between the germline ends. Germline CDR1 SGHTA, CDR2 FQGNSA. The CDR3 extends over 15 amino acids. CDR3 coding DNA: TGTGCCAGCAGCCCCTGGGGCGGGAGCACAGATACGCAGTATTTT. It is translated as CASSPWGGSTDTQYF.

The chain carries TRBV18 and TRBJ1-2; D might be TRBD1 (6 bases). Germline V gene data show CDR1 as KGHSH and CDR2 as LQKENI. V gave up 6 bases and J gave up 2 bases, with 16 bases separating them. CDR3 size: 15 residues. The CDR3 here is CASSHIGDINYGYTF. DNA of the CDR3: TGTGCCAGCTCCCACATAGGGGACATCAACTATGGCTACACCTTC. The full variable domain, its missing parts supplied by reference TRBV18 and TRBJ1-2, is NAGVMQNPRHLVRRRGQEARLRCSPMKGHSHVYWYRQLPEEGLKFMVYLQKENIIDESGMPKERFSAEFPKEGPSILRIQQVVRGDSAAYFCASSHIGDINYGYTFGSGTRLTVV.

The rearrangement links TRBV30 to TRBJ2-3; perhaps D is TRBD1 or TRBD2 (6 bases each). This CDR3 has 14 residues. Deletions cut 6 bases from V and 4 bases from J, with 17 bases between. CDR1 and CDR2 from the germline V gene are GTSNPN and SVGIG (reference sequence). Here the CDR3 reads CACPQGSGADTQYF. The DNA of the CDR3 is TGTGCCTGCCCCCAGGGGTCGGGGGCAGATACGCAGTATTTT.

With respect to this clone: Distinct nucleotide sequences in the sample also encode this CDR3. The rearrangement links TRBV18 to TRBJ2-2; D is uncertain. The CDR3 length is 14 residues. CDR1 is KGHSH and CDR2 is LQKENI in the germline V gene. The germline V and J ends were trimmed by 3 bases and 5 bases, with 10 bases remaining between them. CDR3 nucleotide sequence: TGTGCCAGCTCACCGGACCGGCGGACCGGGGAGCTGTTTTTT. This translates into CASSPDRRTGELFF.

The rearrangement uses TRBV30 and TRBJ1-2; 7 bases align to TRBD1. The CDR3 is made up of 15 amino acids. Germline CDR1 reads GTSNPN; CDR2 reads SVGIG (reference sequence). V shed 3 bases and J 8 bases; nucleotides not matched to a gene: 15. The CDR3 is CAWSQKGQLVLGYTF. CDR3 coding DNA: TGTGCCTGGAGCCAAAAGGGACAGCTAGTGTTAGGCTACACCTTC. The full variable domain, its missing parts supplied by reference TRBV30 and TRBJ1-2, is SQTIHQWPATLVQPVGSPLSLECTVEGTSNPNLYWYRQAAGRGLQLLFYSVGIGQISSEVPQNLSASRPQDRQFILSSKKLLLSDSGFYLCAWSQKGQLVLGYTFGSGTRLTVV.

The chain is built from TRBV7-2 and TRBJ2-7; D is unclear. The germline CDR1 and CDR2 sequences are SGHTA and FQGNSA. The CDR3 extends over 13 amino acids. Deletions cut 5 bases from V and 3 bases from J, with 11 bases between. DNA of the CDR3: TGTGCCAGCAGCCCTAGAGTGTACTACGAGCAGTACTTC. It yields the protein CASSPRVYYEQYF.

This sequence joins TRBV7-9 and TRBJ2-1; D uncertain. The CDR3 length is 13 residues. V was clipped by 8 bases and J by 5 bases, with 13 bases between them. The germline V gene encodes CDR1 SEHNR and CDR2 FQNEAQ (reference sequence). The CDR3 DNA is TGTGCCAGCGGCTATTTAATAAACAATGAGCAGTTCTTC. As protein: CASGYLINNEQFF.

The chain couples TRBV30 to TRBJ2-7; possibly TRBD1 for D (6 bases). The CDR3 is 13 residues long. Trimming took off 3 bases at V and 5 bases at J, with 14 bases between the two ends. Looked up from germline, CDR1 is GTSNPN and CDR2 is SVGIG (reference sequence). The CDR3 bases are TGTGCCTGGAGAAGGGGGAGAGGGGACGAGCAGTACTTC. This encodes CAWRRGRGDEQYF. The complete variable domain, with remaining parts taken from reference TRBV30 and TRBJ2-7, reads SQTIHQWPATLVQPVGSPLSLECTVEGTSNPNLYWYRQAAGRGLQLLFYSVGIGQISSEVPQNLSASRPQDRQFILSSKKLLLSDSGFYLCAWRRGRGDEQYFGPGTRLTVT.

V is TRBV2 and J is TRBJ1-1; TRBD1 might be the D (5 bases). Germline loops: CDR1 SNHLY, CDR2 FYNNEI. CDR3 length: 13 residues. V was shortened by 6 bases and J by 1 base, with 9 bases between the two germline ends. This CDR3 reads CASSPQGNTEAFF. The CDR3 DNA reads TGTGCCAGCAGCCCCCAGGGGAACACTGAAGCTTTCTTT.

The V and J genes are TRBV18 and TRBJ1-2; D possibly corresponds to TRBD1 (6 bases). This CDR3 has 14 amino acids. V was shortened by 4 bases and J by 2 bases, with 11 bases between the two germline ends. Germline V gene lookup returns CDR1 KGHSH and CDR2 LQKENI. CDR3 protein: CASSLGQGNYGYTF. The CDR3 bases are TGTGCCAGCTCACTTGGGCAGGGGAACTATGGCTACACCTTC. Together with reference TRBV18 and TRBJ1-2, the CDR3 gives the full variable domain: NAGVMQNPRHLVRRRGQEARLRCSPMKGHSHVYWYRQLPEEGLKFMVYLQKENIIDESGMPKERFSAEFPKEGPSILRIQQVVRGDSAAYFCASSLGQGNYGYTFGSGTRLTVV.